This T cell receptor (beta chain) was retrieved from a study of regulatory T cells in long-lasting Graves disease. Trimming left V 0 bases short and J 0 bases short, with 12 bases between. CDR1 DFQATT and CDR2 SNEGSKA come from the germline V gene (reference sequence). There are 15 residues in the CDR3. This clonotype has a count of ten or more. Noted time point: persistent/refractory GD, antithyroid drugs over 5 years with positive TRAb. After RNA was extracted from PBMCs, the TCR library was made from it. CDR3-region Arm-PCR and iRepertoire HTBI primers produced the TCR beta libraries. TCRdb called the multiplex PCR reads again in MiXCR, with one record for every CDR3 protein. The sample lists a few hundred thousand distinct CDR3 sequences, approximately 25% occurring once.

This chain joins TRBV20-1 and TRBJ2-7; a weak D match, TRBD1 (6 bases). Sequenced here: peripheral blood mononuclear cells (PBMCs), sampled when the disease was refractory, from a patient treated with antithyroid drugs. This sequence was found in a woman between 35 and 50 years old with Graves disease. CDR3 nucleotides: TGCAGTGCTAGAGATCCCCAGGGGAGCTCCTACGAGCAGTACTTC. Encoded protein: CSARDPQGSSYEQYF.